Sequencing of this TCR beta chain was carried out in a study of blood T cell repertoires in COVID-19. Study information: Whether acute or convalescent, the COVID-19 samples came from the United States, Italy and Spain.

Repertoires were generated with immunoSEQ multiplex PCR, while TCRdb's copy carries only in-frame clones and drops some. The data contain about 46,000 clones, 88% of them singletons. This CDR3 has 14 amino acids. V lost 6 bases to trimming and J lost 0 bases, with 8 bases between them. The germline CDR1 and CDR2 sequences are KGHSH and LQKENI. This chain links TRBV18 with TRBJ1-4; D uncertain. The receptor was derived from a man aged 45-60 years with acute or convalescent COVID-19. Sequenced sample: peripheral blood. Here the CDR3 DNA reads TGTGCCAGCTCCGCCGGGGCAACTAATGAAAAACTGTTTTTT. Its translation: CASSAGATNEKLFF.